This is a list of T cell receptor beta chains from one sample in a study of human T cells and chemical hapten exposure. TCRdb recomputed calls from the RACE reads with MiXCR, one row per CDR3 protein. The sample holds 380,000 or so distinct CDR3 sequences, 4.5% to 7% seen once. Sequencing was performed on whole blood, taken in connection with sensitization to the hapten diphenylcyclopropenone (DPC). The receptors were sampled from a woman younger than 30 with alopecia areata. Some clones in this sample may be carry-over from other donors' samples. Both conserved end residues are part of each CDR3. The D gene is left open where the match is weak. The listing skips clone size in some rows; elsewhere it reads once, few, many or a size class.

CDR3 length: 17; V gene: TRBV5-5; J gene: TRBJ2-2; clone size: few; D gene: NA; CDR3 DNA: TGTGCCAGCAGCTTAGGTGGGACCGGGGCAAGCACCGGGGAGCTGTTTTTT; CDR3 protein: CASSLGGTGASTGELFF
CDR3 length: 16; V gene: TRBV4-1; J gene: TRBJ1-5; clone size: few; D gene: NA; CDR3 DNA: TGCGCCAGCAGCCTATCTAACCAAGCGATCAATCAGCCCCAGCATTTT; CDR3 protein: CASSLSNQAINQPQHF
CDR3 length: 14; V gene: TRBV6-5; J gene: TRBJ2-7; clone size: NA; D gene: NA; CDR3 DNA: TGTGCCAGCAGTTTGGCGACTAGTCAGAACGAGCAGTACTTC; CDR3 protein: CASSLATSQNEQYF
CDR3 length: 14; V gene: TRBV15; J gene: TRBJ2-1; clone size: NA; D gene: NA; CDR3 DNA: TGTGCCACCAGGAACCGGGACTCGTACAATGAGCAGTTCTTC; CDR3 protein: CATRNRDSYNEQFF
CDR3 length: 14; V gene: TRBV5-4; J gene: TRBJ2-7; clone size: many; D gene: TRBD2; CDR3 DNA: TGTGCCAGCAGCTTGGCGGCTAGCGGGGACGAGCAGTACTTC; CDR3 protein: CASSLAASGDEQYF
CDR3 length: 13; V gene: TRBV6-1; J gene: TRBJ1-5; clone size: few; D gene: NA; CDR3 DNA: TGTGCCAGCAGTGAAAGGGGCGGCCAGCCCCAGCATTTT; CDR3 protein: CASSERGGQPQHF
CDR3 length: 14; V gene: TRBV7-2; J gene: TRBJ2-1; clone size: many; D gene: TRBD1; CDR3 DNA: TGTGCCAGCAGCCACCCCGACAGGGGCAATGAGCAGTTCTTC; CDR3 protein: CASSHPDRGNEQFF
CDR3 length: 14; V gene: TRBV27; J gene: TRBJ2-5; clone size: many; D gene: NA; CDR3 DNA: TGTGCCAGCAGTTTATTGCGGGATCAAGAGACCCAGTACTTC; CDR3 protein: CASSLLRDQETQYF
CDR3 length: 14; V gene: TRBV20-1; J gene: TRBJ2-3; clone size: few; D gene: TRBD2; CDR3 DNA: TGCAGTGCTCCTAAATCTAGCGGGGGAAATGCGCAGTATTTT; CDR3 protein: CSAPKSSGGNAQYF
CDR3 length: 12; V gene: TRBV27; J gene: TRBJ1-1; clone size: many; D gene: NA; CDR3 DNA: TGTGCCAGCAGTTCGGGGTACACTGAAGCTTTCTTT; CDR3 protein: CASSSGYTEAFF
CDR3 length: 15; V gene: TRBV7-9; J gene: TRBJ2-3; clone size: few; D gene: TRBD2; CDR3 DNA: TGTGCCAGCAGCTTACAGACTAGCTACACAGATACGCAGTATTTT; CDR3 protein: CASSLQTSYTDTQYF
CDR3 length: 13; V gene: TRBV10-3; J gene: TRBJ2-1; clone size: few; D gene: NA; CDR3 DNA: TGTGCCATCAGTGAGTCCAGAGCCAATGAGCAGTTCTTC; CDR3 protein: CAISESRANEQFF
CDR3 length: 15; V gene: TRBV18; J gene: TRBJ2-7; clone size: many; D gene: NA; CDR3 DNA: TGTGCCAGCTCACCCTCCAATCGAGACATCTACGAGCAGTACTTC; CDR3 protein: CASSPSNRDIYEQYF
CDR3 length: 15; V gene: TRBV7-2; J gene: TRBJ2-3; clone size: NA; D gene: TRBD2; CDR3 DNA: TGTGCCAGCTCTCTAACTGGGACTAGCGCAGATACGCAGTATTTT; CDR3 protein: CASSLTGTSADTQYF
CDR3 length: 15; V gene: TRBV2; J gene: TRBJ2-3; clone size: few; D gene: NA; CDR3 DNA: TGTGCCAGCAGTCCACAGGGTCTTAGCACAGATACGCAGTATTTT; CDR3 protein: CASSPQGLSTDTQYF
CDR3 length: 14; V gene: TRBV6-5; J gene: TRBJ2-5; clone size: many; D gene: TRBD2; CDR3 DNA: TGTGCCAGCAGTCAACTAGCGGCACGAGAGACCCAGTACTTC; CDR3 protein: CASSQLAARETQYF
CDR3 length: 15; V gene: TRBV7-2; J gene: TRBJ2-5; clone size: NA; D gene: TRBD2; CDR3 DNA: TGTGCCAGCAGACAAGCGGGGGGGCAAGCGGAGACCCAGTACTTC; CDR3 protein: CASRQAGGQAETQYF
CDR3 length: 16; V gene: TRBV4-2; J gene: TRBJ1-1; clone size: few; D gene: NA; CDR3 DNA: TGTGCCAGCAGCCTAGAAAGGCGGGGCATGAACACTGAAGCTTTCTTT; CDR3 protein: CASSLERRGMNTEAFF
CDR3 length: 15; V gene: TRBV29-1; J gene: TRBJ2-2; clone size: NA; D gene: TRBD1; CDR3 DNA: TGCAGCGTAGGCGACAGGGGGTCAAACACCGGGGAGCTGTTTTTT; CDR3 protein: CSVGDRGSNTGELFF
CDR3 length: 14; V gene: TRBV6-6; J gene: TRBJ2-4; clone size: few; D gene: TRBD2; CDR3 DNA: TGTGCCAGCAGGAGACTAGCGGGGGAAAACATTCAGTACTTC; CDR3 protein: CASRRLAGENIQYF
CDR3 length: 14; V gene: TRBV3-1; J gene: TRBJ2-7; clone size: many; D gene: NA; CDR3 DNA: TGTGCCAGCAGCCCGGTTAGAGGCCAGTCGTCGCAGTACTTC; CDR3 protein: CASSPVRGQSSQYF
CDR3 length: 14; V gene: TRBV20-1; J gene: TRBJ2-1; clone size: few; D gene: NA; CDR3 DNA: TGCAGTGCCTACGGGGGGCGGGTTTACAATGAGCAGTTCTTC; CDR3 protein: CSAYGGRVYNEQFF
CDR3 length: 13; V gene: TRBV18; J gene: TRBJ1-4; clone size: few; D gene: NA; CDR3 DNA: TGTGCCAGCTCATCGGGGATTAATGAAAAACTGTTTTTT; CDR3 protein: CASSSGINEKLFF
CDR3 length: 18; V gene: TRBV20-1; J gene: TRBJ2-2; clone size: NA; D gene: NA; CDR3 DNA: TGCAGTGCTAGAGATGCCGCCGGGTCAGCCTTCAACACCGGGGAGCTGTTTTTT; CDR3 protein: CSARDAAGSAFNTGELFF
CDR3 length: 12; V gene: TRBV3-1; J gene: TRBJ2-3; clone size: NA; D gene: NA; CDR3 DNA: TGTGCCAGCAGCTTCGGAGTGGATACGCAGTATTTT; CDR3 protein: CASSFGVDTQYF
CDR3 length: 14; V gene: TRBV20-1; J gene: TRBJ1-2; clone size: NA; D gene: TRBD1; CDR3 DNA: TGCAGTGCCCATCTCGGACAGGGGGCGACGGGCTACACCTTC; CDR3 protein: CSAHLGQGATGYTF
CDR3 length: 13; V gene: TRBV6-2/TRBV6-3; J gene: TRBJ1-1; clone size: many; D gene: TRBD1; CDR3 DNA: TGTGCCAGCAGTTACTCAGCCAGGGGGCAAGCTTTCTTT; CDR3 protein: CASSYSARGQAFF
CDR3 length: 13; V gene: TRBV12-3/TRBV12-4; J gene: TRBJ2-7; clone size: NA; D gene: TRBD1; CDR3 DNA: TGTGCCAGCAGGGGACAGCCCTCCTACGAGCAGTACTTC; CDR3 protein: CASRGQPSYEQYF
CDR3 length: 19; V gene: TRBV20-1; J gene: TRBJ1-1; clone size: NA; D gene: TRBD1; CDR3 DNA: TGCAGTGCTAGACCGTTCCATCAGGGGGTCGGTCGTTTGAACACTGAAGCTTTCTTT; CDR3 protein: CSARPFHQGVGRLNTEAFF
CDR3 length: 17; V gene: TRBV5-1; J gene: TRBJ2-2; clone size: few; D gene: NA; CDR3 DNA: TGCGCCAGCAGCTTGGCCCTGAGCGGTACGAACACCGGGGAGCTGTTTTTT; CDR3 protein: CASSLALSGTNTGELFF
CDR3 length: 18; V gene: TRBV20-1; J gene: TRBJ2-3; clone size: NA; D gene: TRBD2; CDR3 DNA: TGCAGTGCCCACTCGGGGCTAGCGGGGGGGCTGAGCACAGATACGCAGTATTTT; CDR3 protein: CSAHSGLAGGLSTDTQYF
CDR3 length: 15; V gene: TRBV25-1; J gene: TRBJ2-2; clone size: many; D gene: NA; CDR3 DNA: TGTGCCAGCAGTGACCTTACCCCGAACACCGGGGAGCTGTTTTTT; CDR3 protein: CASSDLTPNTGELFF
CDR3 length: 15; V gene: TRBV3-1; J gene: TRBJ2-3; clone size: NA; D gene: NA; CDR3 DNA: TGTGCCAGCAGCCAAGGGGACCCACTGCCATATACGCAGTATTTT; CDR3 protein: CASSQGDPLPYTQYF
CDR3 length: 17; V gene: TRBV7-2; J gene: TRBJ2-1; clone size: NA; D gene: TRBD2; CDR3 DNA: TGTGCCACCTCCTGGGCTAGCGGGGCTATTATGTACAATGAGCAGTTCTTC; CDR3 protein: CATSWASGAIMYNEQFF
CDR3 length: 16; V gene: TRBV27; J gene: TRBJ2-3; clone size: NA; D gene: NA; CDR3 DNA: TGTGCCAGCAGTTTGCTAGGGGATGCCCCCACAGATACGCAGTATTTT; CDR3 protein: CASSLLGDAPTDTQYF
CDR3 length: 13; V gene: TRBV2; J gene: TRBJ1-1; clone size: many; D gene: NA; CDR3 DNA: TGTGCCAGCAGTGGGGGATGGGGGGCAGAAGCTTTCTTT; CDR3 protein: CASSGGWGAEAFF
CDR3 length: 11; V gene: TRBV6-2/TRBV6-3; J gene: TRBJ2-5; clone size: NA; D gene: NA; CDR3 DNA: TGTGCCAGCAGCGGCCGAGAGACCCAGTACTTC; CDR3 protein: CASSGRETQYF
CDR3 length: 13; V gene: TRBV18; J gene: TRBJ2-5; clone size: many; D gene: TRBD1; CDR3 DNA: TGTGCCAGCTCACGACAGGGGCAAGAGACCCAGTACTTC; CDR3 protein: CASSRQGQETQYF
CDR3 length: 13; V gene: TRBV29-1; J gene: TRBJ1-1; clone size: many; D gene: TRBD1; CDR3 DNA: TGCAGCGGCAGGGGGCCCCTTAACACTGAAGCTTTCTTT; CDR3 protein: CSGRGPLNTEAFF
CDR3 length: 14; V gene: TRBV7-2; J gene: TRBJ2-5; clone size: many; D gene: NA; CDR3 DNA: TGTGCCAGCAGCTTCCGGCAGTTTCAAGAGACCCAGTACTTC; CDR3 protein: CASSFRQFQETQYF